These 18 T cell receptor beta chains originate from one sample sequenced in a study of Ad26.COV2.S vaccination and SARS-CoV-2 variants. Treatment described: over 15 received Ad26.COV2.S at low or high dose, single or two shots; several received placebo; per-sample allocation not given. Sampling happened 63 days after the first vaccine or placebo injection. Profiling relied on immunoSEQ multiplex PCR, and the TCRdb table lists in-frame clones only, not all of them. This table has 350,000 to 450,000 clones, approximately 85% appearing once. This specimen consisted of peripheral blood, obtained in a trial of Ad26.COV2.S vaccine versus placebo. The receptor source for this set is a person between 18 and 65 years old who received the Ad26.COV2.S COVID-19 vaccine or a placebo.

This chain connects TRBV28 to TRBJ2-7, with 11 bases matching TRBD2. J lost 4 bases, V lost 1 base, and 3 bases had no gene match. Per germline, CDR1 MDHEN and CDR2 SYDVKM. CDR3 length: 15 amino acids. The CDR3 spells CASSLYSSGRYEQYF. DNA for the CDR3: TGTGCCAGCAGTTTATACTCTAGCGGGAGGTACGAGCAGTACTTC.

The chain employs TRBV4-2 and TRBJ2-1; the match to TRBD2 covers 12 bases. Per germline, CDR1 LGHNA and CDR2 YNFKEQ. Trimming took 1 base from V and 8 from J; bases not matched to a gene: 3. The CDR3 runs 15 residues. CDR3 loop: CASSQGLAGEYEQFF. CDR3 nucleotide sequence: TGTGCCAGCAGCCAAGGACTAGCGGGAGAATATGAGCAGTTCTTC.

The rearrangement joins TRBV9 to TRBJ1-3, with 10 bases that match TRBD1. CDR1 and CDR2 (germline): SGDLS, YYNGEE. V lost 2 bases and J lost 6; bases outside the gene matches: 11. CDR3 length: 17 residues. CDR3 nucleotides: TGTGCCAGCAGCGTTACTCCCCGGGACAGGGGTGAAAACACCATATATTTT. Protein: CASSVTPRDRGENTIYF.

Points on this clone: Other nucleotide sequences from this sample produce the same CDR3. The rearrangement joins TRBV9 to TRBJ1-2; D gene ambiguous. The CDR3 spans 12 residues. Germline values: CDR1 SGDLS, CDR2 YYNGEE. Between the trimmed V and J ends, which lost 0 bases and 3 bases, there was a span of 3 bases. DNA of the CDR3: TGTGCCAGCAGCGTAGCGGACTATGGCTACACCTTC. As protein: CASSVADYGYTF.

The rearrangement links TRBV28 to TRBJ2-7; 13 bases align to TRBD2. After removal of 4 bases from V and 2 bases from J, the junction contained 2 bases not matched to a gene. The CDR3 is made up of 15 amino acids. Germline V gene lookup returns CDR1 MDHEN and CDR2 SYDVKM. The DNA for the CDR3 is TGTGCCAGCAGTTCCGGACTAGCGGGAGCCTACGAGCAGTACTTC. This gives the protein CASSSGLAGAYEQYF.

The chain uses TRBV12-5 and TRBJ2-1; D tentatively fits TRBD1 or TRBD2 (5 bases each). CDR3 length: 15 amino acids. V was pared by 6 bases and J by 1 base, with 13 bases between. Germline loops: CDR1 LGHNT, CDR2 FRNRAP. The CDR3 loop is CASGPGTVSYNEQFF. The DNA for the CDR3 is TGTGCTAGTGGGCCCGGGACCGTGTCCTACAATGAGCAGTTCTTC.

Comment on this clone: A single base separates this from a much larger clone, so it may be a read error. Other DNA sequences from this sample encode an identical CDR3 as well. CDR3 sequence reads: CASSYSTGGYEQYF. In DNA, the CDR3 is TGTGCCAGCAGTTACTCCACAGGGGGCTACGAGCAGTACTTC. This chain links TRBV6-2 or TRBV6-3 with TRBJ2-7; 8 positions match TRBD1. This CDR3 has 14 residues. CDR1 is MNHEY, CDR2 SVGEGT, per germline. The J segment lost 3 bases and the V segment lost 0 bases, leaving 1 base of the junction unmatched.

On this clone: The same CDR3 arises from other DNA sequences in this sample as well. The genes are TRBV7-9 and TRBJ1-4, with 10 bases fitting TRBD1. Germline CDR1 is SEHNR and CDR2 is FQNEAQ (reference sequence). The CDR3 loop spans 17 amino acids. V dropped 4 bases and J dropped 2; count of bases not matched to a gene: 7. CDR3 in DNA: TGTGCCAGCAGCTACAGGACAGGGGGAGTCACTAATGAAAAACTGTTTTTT. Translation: CASSYRTGGVTNEKLFF.

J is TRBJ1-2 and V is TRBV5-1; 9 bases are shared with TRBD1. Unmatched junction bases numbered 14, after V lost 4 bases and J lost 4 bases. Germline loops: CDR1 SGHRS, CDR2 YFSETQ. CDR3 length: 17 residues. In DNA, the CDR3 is TGCGCCAGCAGCCCAAATACCGGGACAGGGTCCCTCTATGGCTACACCTTC. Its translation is CASSPNTGTGSLYGYTF.

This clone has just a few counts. CDR3 sequence: CASSLEAGAGYTIYF. As DNA, the CDR3 is TGCGCCAGCAGCTTGGAGGCAGGGGCCGGGTACACCATATATTTT. The V call is TRBV5-1, the J call TRBJ1-3; a possible D gene is TRBD1 (6 bases). The CDR3 loop spans 15 amino acids. V was trimmed by 0 bases and J by 8 bases, leaving 15 bases between them. Germline V gene lookup returns CDR1 SGHRS and CDR2 YFSETQ.

The DNA of the CDR3 is TGTGCCAGCAGTTTACGGGCTAGCGGGTTATCTAGCACAGATACGCAGTATTTT. Translation gives CASSLRASGLSSTDTQYF. V and J are TRBV27 and TRBJ2-3; 8 positions agree with TRBD2. With 2 bases clipped from V and 0 bases from J, the junction kept 10 bases outside the gene matches. Germline V lookup: CDR1 MNHEY, CDR2 SMNVEV (reference sequence). CDR3 length: 18 amino acids.

The CDR3 protein is CASSTSGQGWEAFF. The CDR3 nucleotides are TGTGCCAGCTCGACGTCCGGGCAGGGGTGGGAAGCTTTCTTT. The chain has TRBV7-9 and TRBJ1-1; TRBD1 is a possible D gene (6 bases). This CDR3 contains 14 residues. Germline V gives CDR1 SEHNR, CDR2 FQNEAQ (reference sequence). V gave up 8 bases and J gave up 8 bases, with 21 bases separating them.

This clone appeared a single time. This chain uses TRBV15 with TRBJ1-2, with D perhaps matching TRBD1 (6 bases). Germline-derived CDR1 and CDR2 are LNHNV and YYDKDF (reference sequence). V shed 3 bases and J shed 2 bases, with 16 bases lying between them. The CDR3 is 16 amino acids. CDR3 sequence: CATSSYRDRRNYGYTF. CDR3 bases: TGTGCCACCAGCAGCTACAGGGATAGGAGGAACTATGGCTACACCTTC.

Written as DNA, the CDR3 is TGTGCCAGCAGCCCATTAGCGGGGGGGCCGGAAAATGAGCAGTTCTTC. Its translation is CASSPLAGGPENEQFF. The chain recombines TRBV11-2 with TRBJ2-1; TRBD2 matches at 11 bases. This CDR3 is built from 16 residues. J was trimmed by 7 bases and V by 5 bases; bases with no gene match: 10. Germline V CDR1 and CDR2: SGHAT, FQNNGV.

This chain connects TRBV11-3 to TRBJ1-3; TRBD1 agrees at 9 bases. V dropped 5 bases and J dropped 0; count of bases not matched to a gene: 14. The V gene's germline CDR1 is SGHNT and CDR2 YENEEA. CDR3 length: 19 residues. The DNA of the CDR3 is TGTGCCAGCAGCATGGACAGGGGCCTCAAAGGGCTCTCTGGAAACACCATATATTTT. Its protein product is CASSMDRGLKGLSGNTIYF.

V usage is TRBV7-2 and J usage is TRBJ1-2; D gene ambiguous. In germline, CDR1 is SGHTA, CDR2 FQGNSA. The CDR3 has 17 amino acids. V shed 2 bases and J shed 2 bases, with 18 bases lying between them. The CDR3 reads CASSLSLAEGINYGYTF. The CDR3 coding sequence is TGTGCCAGCAGCTTATCCCTTGCTGAGGGTATCAACTATGGCTACACCTTC.

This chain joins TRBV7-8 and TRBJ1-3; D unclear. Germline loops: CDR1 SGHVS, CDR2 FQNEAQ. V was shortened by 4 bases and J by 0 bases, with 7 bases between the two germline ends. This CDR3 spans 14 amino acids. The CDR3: CASSSLSSGNTIYF. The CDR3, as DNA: TGTGCCAGCAGCTCCCTTTCCTCTGGAAACACCATATATTTT.

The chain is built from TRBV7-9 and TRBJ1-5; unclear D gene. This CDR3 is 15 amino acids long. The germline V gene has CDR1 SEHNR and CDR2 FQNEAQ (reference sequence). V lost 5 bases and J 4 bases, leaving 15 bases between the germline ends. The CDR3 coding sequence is TGTGCCAGCAGCCTTTTTCCGGGCCAAAATCAGCCCCAGCATTTT. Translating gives CASSLFPGQNQPQHF.